These 18 T cell receptor beta chains came from one sample sequenced in a study of human T cells and chemical hapten exposure. Specified time point: patch test 2, 6 weeks after DPC sensitization. As for treatment: therapeutic diphenylcyclopropenone sensitization with weekly scalp DPC. TCRdb re-derived calls from the RACE reads in MiXCR, one entry per CDR3 protein. The sample consists of about 40,000 distinct CDR3 sequences, approximately 3.4% of them appearing once. Source: whole blood, taken in connection with sensitization to the hapten diphenylcyclopropenone (DPC). All receptors come from a man aged 40-55 years with alopecia areata. Some clones in this sample may be carry-over from other donors' samples.

This clonotype was picked up many times. The chain carries TRBV18 and TRBJ2-7; 8 bases line up with TRBD2. Looked up from germline, CDR1 is KGHSH and CDR2 is LQKENI. Unmatched junction bases numbered 4, after V lost 4 bases and J lost 2 bases. There are 14 residues in the CDR3. Here the CDR3 DNA reads TGTGCCAGCTCACTAAGCGGGGGTGCCTACGAGCAGTACTTC. Amino acids: CASSLSGGAYEQYF.

V and J are TRBV20-1 and TRBJ2-7, with 8 bases that match TRBD2. This CDR3 is 14 amino acids long. CDR1 and CDR2 from the germline V gene are DFQATT and SNEGSKA (reference sequence). V lost 1 base and J lost 3; bases outside the gene matches: 5. The CDR3 bases are TGCAGTGCTAGAGGACCGGGACTAGGCTACGAGCAGTACTTC. Encoded protein: CSARGPGLGYEQYF.

This clonotype was found many times. The rearrangement joins TRBV11-2 to TRBJ1-2; TRBD1 aligns across 7 bases. J gave up 8 bases and V 7 bases, and 10 bases lay outside the gene matches. Germline V gene data show CDR1 as SGHAT and CDR2 as FQNNGV. There are 13 residues in the CDR3. The CDR3 region has the DNA TGTGCCAGCACCTCAAAGAGAGGGGGCGGCTACACCTTC. Its protein is CASTSKRGGGYTF.

In this sample, this clonotype turned up many times. This chain links TRBV28 with TRBJ1-5; D remains unclear. The germline V and J ends were trimmed by 2 bases and 5 bases, with 13 bases remaining between them. The CDR3 consists of 15 residues. CDR1 and CDR2 (germline): MDHEN, SYDVKM. The DNA of the CDR3 is TGTGCCAGCAGTTTAGACCAAGGTTCGGATCAGCCCCAGCATTTT. Translating gives CASSLDQGSDQPQHF.

The table lists this clonotype with many counts. This chain links TRBV19 with TRBJ2-6; 8 bases line up with TRBD1. Germline V gene lookup returns CDR1 LNHDA and CDR2 SQIVND (reference sequence). This CDR3 has 15 residues. Unmatched junction bases numbered 6, after V lost 7 bases and J lost 4 bases. CDR3 DNA: TGTGCCAGTACCGGACAGGGAGCCGGGGCCAACGTCCTGACTTTC. Translating gives CASTGQGAGANVLTF. The full variable domain, rest sourced from reference TRBV19 and TRBJ2-6, is DGGITQSPKYLFRKEGQNVTLSCEQNLNHDAMYWYRQDPGQGLRLIYYSQIVNDFQKGDIAEGYSVSREKKESFPLTVTSAQKNPTAFYLCASTGQGAGANVLTFGAGSRLTVL.

Ten or more counts support this clonotype. This chain connects TRBV9 to TRBJ2-3; D might be TRBD2 (6 bases). The CDR3 runs to 13 residues. Germline CDR1 reads SGDLS; CDR2 reads YYNGEE. With 5 bases removed from V and 5 bases from J, the gap between germline ends came to 12 bases. This CDR3 reads CASSGDWRDTQYF. The CDR3 DNA sequence: TGTGCCAGCAGTGGGGACTGGCGAGATACGCAGTATTTT.

This clonotype was counted ten times or more. The chain is built from TRBV27 and TRBJ2-7; TRBD1 agrees at 11 bases. Per the germline V gene, CDR1 is MNHEY and CDR2 is SMNVEV (reference sequence). The CDR3 runs 13 residues. The J segment lost 8 bases and the V segment lost 3 bases, leaving 3 bases of the junction unmatched. The CDR3, as DNA: TGTGCCAGCAGTTTCGGACAGGGGGCCAAGCAGTACTTC. Translating it yields CASSFGQGAKQYF.

This clonotype showed up many times. V and J are TRBV7-8 and TRBJ1-6, with TRBD1 matching 10 bases. V was clipped by 5 bases and J by 5 bases; unmatched bases: 9. The CDR3 contains 17 residues. Germline assignment: CDR1 SGHVS and CDR2 FQNEAQ. The CDR3 protein is CASSLPGQGSDNSPLHF. The DNA of the CDR3 is TGTGCCAGCAGCCTACCGGGACAGGGGTCCGATAATTCACCCCTCCACTTT. Looking up the rest from reference TRBV7-8 and TRBJ1-6 gives the full variable domain: GAGVSQSPRYKVAKRGQDVALRCDPISGHVSLFWYQQALGQGPEFLTYFQNEAQLDKSGLPSDRFFAERPEGSVSTLKIQRTQQEDSAVYLCASSLPGQGSDNSPLHFGNGTRLTVT.

Ten or more counts support this clonotype. The chain has TRBV4-2 and TRBJ2-5, with 7 bases aligning to TRBD2. With V trimmed by 4 bases and J by 1 base, 9 bases remained unmatched. Germline V gene sequence: CDR1 LGHNA, CDR2 YNFKEQ. The CDR3 has 16 residues. CDR3: CASSPSLAAVQETQYF. The CDR3 DNA is TGTGCCAGCAGCCCGTCCCTAGCGGCGGTCCAAGAGACCCAGTACTTC.

This clonotype was seen a handful of times. The CDR3 here is CSARPPRGGGQTNEQFF. The CDR3 nucleotides are TGCAGTGCTAGGCCTCCCCGGGGAGGGGGGCAAACAAATGAGCAGTTCTTC. This rearrangement joins TRBV20-1 to TRBJ2-1; a weak D match, TRBD2 (7 bases). Germline V gene data show CDR1 as DFQATT and CDR2 as SNEGSKA (reference sequence). This CDR3 spans 17 amino acids. The ends were cut back, 3 bases at V and 7 bases at J, with 25 bases in the middle.

There are a few counts of this clonotype. J is TRBJ2-1 and V is TRBV7-2; D ambiguous. With 1 base removed from V and 9 bases from J, the gap between germline ends came to 16 bases. Germline CDR1 reads SGHTA; CDR2 reads FQGNSA. This CDR3 comprises 15 residues. The CDR3 protein is CASSLVTVLGGEQFF. In nucleotides, the CDR3 is TGTGCCAGCAGCTTAGTAACGGTTCTCGGTGGTGAGCAGTTCTTC.

The genes are TRBV12-3 or TRBV12-4 and TRBJ2-3; 8 bases are shared with TRBD2. The CDR3 length is 13 residues. J was trimmed by 6 bases and V by 6 bases; bases with no gene match: 5. The DNA of the CDR3 is TGTGCCAGCAGCTCCGGCGGGGGGGATACGCAGTATTTT. Amino acids: CASSSGGGDTQYF.

A few counts support this clonotype. This chain uses TRBV3-1 with TRBJ1-5; TRBD1 is a possible D gene (5 bases). Germline V CDR1 and CDR2: LGHDT, YNNKEL (reference sequence). The CDR3 is 14 residues long. The V end lost 3 bases, the J end lost 7 bases, and 13 bases lay between the germline ends. CDR3 residues: CASSQGTGIQPQHF. DNA for the CDR3: TGTGCCAGCAGCCAGGGAACAGGAATCCAGCCCCAGCATTTT.

In its sample, this clonotype was seen many times. The rearrangement joins TRBV6-5 to TRBJ1-6; D is undetermined. The germline V gene has CDR1 MNHEY and CDR2 SVGAGI. V lost 5 bases and J 7 bases, leaving 15 bases between the germline ends. The CDR3 length is 15 residues. CDR3 coding DNA: TGTGCCAGCAGTACCGGGAGAGTCAGGAATTCACCCCTCCACTTT. Translation gives CASSTGRVRNSPLHF.

This clonotype was counted at least ten times. This sequence joins TRBV9 and TRBJ2-5; TRBD2 is a possible D gene (5 bases). Trimming removed 0 bases at V and 4 bases at J, with 7 bases between. The length of the CDR3 is 13 residues. Germline CDR1 reads SGDLS; CDR2 reads YYNGEE. In DNA form, the CDR3 reads TGTGCCAGCAGCGTAGCTGGAGGAGAGACCCAGTACTTC. It specifies CASSVAGGETQYF.

V gene TRBV27 combines with J gene TRBJ1-1; no definite D call. This CDR3 has 14 amino acids. Trimming took off 4 bases at V and 11 bases at J, with 20 bases between the two ends. Germline V gene lookup returns CDR1 MNHEY and CDR2 SMNVEV (reference sequence). This CDR3 is CASSSLKRDPPAFF. In nucleotides, the CDR3 is TGTGCCAGCAGTTCCCTGAAACGGGATCCCCCTGCTTTCTTT.

At least ten counts were recorded for this clonotype. This chain uses TRBV5-1 with TRBJ1-1; TRBD1 aligns across 7 bases. V dropped 0 bases and J dropped 0; count of bases not matched to a gene: 11. This CDR3 contains 18 residues. Germline values: CDR1 SGHRS, CDR2 YFSETQ. The CDR3 DNA sequence: TGCGCCAGCAGCTTGGCCGTTCCCGGGACAGTCATGAACACTGAAGCTTTCTTT. Translating gives CASSLAVPGTVMNTEAFF.

This clonotype was observed many times. The gene calls are TRBV28 and TRBJ1-1; D gene unclear. Trimming removed 4 bases from V and 10 bases from J, with 13 bases in between. The CDR3 is 12 residues long. The germline V gene has CDR1 MDHEN and CDR2 SYDVKM. The CDR3 DNA follows: TGTGCCAGCAGTTCGGGCCTCCTGGGAGCTTTCTTT. Protein product: CASSSGLLGAFF.